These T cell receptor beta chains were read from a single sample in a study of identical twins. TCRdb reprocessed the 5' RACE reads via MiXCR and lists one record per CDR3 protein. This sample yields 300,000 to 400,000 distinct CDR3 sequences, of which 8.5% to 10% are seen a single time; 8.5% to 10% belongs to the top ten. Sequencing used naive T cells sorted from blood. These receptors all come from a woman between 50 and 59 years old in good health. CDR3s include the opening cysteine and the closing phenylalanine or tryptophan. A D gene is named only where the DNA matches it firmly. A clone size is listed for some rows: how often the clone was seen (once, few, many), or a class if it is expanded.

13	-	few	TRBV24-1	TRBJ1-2	TGTGCCACCAGTGACCCGACAGCCTATGGCTACACCTTC	CATSDPTAYGYTF
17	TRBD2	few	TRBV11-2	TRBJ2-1	TGTGCCAGCAGCTCGCCCCCGGGACTAGCGGGTCTGGATGAGCAGTTCTTC	CASSSPPGLAGLDEQFF
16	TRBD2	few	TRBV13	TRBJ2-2	TGTGCCAGCAGCTCCCTAGCGGGAGTGAGCACCGGGGAGCTGTTTTTT	CASSSLAGVSTGELFF
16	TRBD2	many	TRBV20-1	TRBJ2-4	TGCAGTGCTAGAGAAGCTTCGGTTAGCGGGAGAAACATTCAGTACTTC	CSAREASVSGRNIQYF
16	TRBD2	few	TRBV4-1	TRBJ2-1	TGCGCCAGCAGCTCCCCGACTAGCGGGAGGGACAATGAGCAGTTCTTC	CASSSPTSGRDNEQFF
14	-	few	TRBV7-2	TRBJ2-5	TGTGCCAGCAGCGTAGGAGGCGGCAAAGAGACCCAGTACTTC	CASSVGGGKETQYF
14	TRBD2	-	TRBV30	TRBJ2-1	TGTGCCTGCTCTAGCGGGAGGGCCGGTAATGAGCAGTTCTTC	CACSSGRAGNEQFF
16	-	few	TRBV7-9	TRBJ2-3	TGTGCCAGCACCCCCAGGGCGTCCCTAGGGACAGATACGCAGTATTTT	CASTPRASLGTDTQYF
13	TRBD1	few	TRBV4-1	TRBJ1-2	TGCGCCAGCAGCCAACCAGGGGGCTGGGGCTACACCTTC	CASSQPGGWGYTF
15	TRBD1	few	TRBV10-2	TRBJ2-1	TGCGCCAGCACCAATATTGACAGGGCCGAAGGGTGGCAGTTCTTC	CASTNIDRAEGWQFF
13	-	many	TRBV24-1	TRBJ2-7	TGTGCCACCAGTGGCATCCAATCCTACGAGCAGTACTTC	CATSGIQSYEQYF
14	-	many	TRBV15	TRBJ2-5	TGTGCCACCAGCACTTTTTTGGTTGGGGAGACCCAGTACTTC	CATSTFLVGETQYF
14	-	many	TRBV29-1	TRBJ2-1	TGCAGCGTTGATGGACGCAGCTCCTACAATGAGCAGTTCTTC	CSVDGRSSYNEQFF
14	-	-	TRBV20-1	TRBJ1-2	TGCAGTGCTCCGACCTTTGAAGCTAACTATGGCTACACCTTC	CSAPTFEANYGYTF
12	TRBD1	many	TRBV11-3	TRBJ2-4	TGTGCCAGCAGCGCCAGGGGGAACATTCAGTACTTC	CASSARGNIQYF
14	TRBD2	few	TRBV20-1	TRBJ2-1	TGCAGTGCCGACTCCGCTAGCGGGAGTTATGAGCAGTTCTTC	CSADSASGSYEQFF
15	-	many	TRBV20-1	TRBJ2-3	TGCAGTGCTGCTCAGCGGAGGGCTAACACAGATACGCAGTATTTT	CSAAQRRANTDTQYF
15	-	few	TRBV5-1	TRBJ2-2	TGCGCCAGCAGCTTGGCCGTTGTGGGCACCGGGGAGCTGTTTTTT	CASSLAVVGTGELFF
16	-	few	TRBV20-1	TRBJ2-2	TGCAGTGCTAGAGATCTTCAGAGAGCGAACACCGGGGAGCTGTTTTTT	CSARDLQRANTGELFF
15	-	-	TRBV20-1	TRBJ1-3	TGCAGTGCTGCCAAGATGACTGGCTCTGGAAACACCATATATTTT	CSAAKMTGSGNTIYF
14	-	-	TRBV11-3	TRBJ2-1	TGTGCCAGCAGCTTCCTCGGCCCGCCGCCTGAGCAGTTCTTC	CASSFLGPPPEQFF
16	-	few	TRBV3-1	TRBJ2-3	TGTGCCAGCAGCCAAGCACGGGGGACTAGCACAGATACGCAGTATTTT	CASSQARGTSTDTQYF
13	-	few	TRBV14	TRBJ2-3	TGTGCCAGCAGCCTTAGGACGCGCGATACGCAGTATTTT	CASSLRTRDTQYF
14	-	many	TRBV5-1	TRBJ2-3	TGCGCCAGCAGCACCCACCCAGGGACAGATACGCAGTATTTT	CASSTHPGTDTQYF
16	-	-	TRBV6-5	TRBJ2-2	TGTGCCAGCAGTCCCGGGGGACGGGCGAACACCGGGGAGCTGTTTTTT	CASSPGGRANTGELFF
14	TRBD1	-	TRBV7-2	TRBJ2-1	TGTGCCAGCAGCCCTACAGGGGTGACCCGGGAGCAGTTCTTC	CASSPTGVTREQFF
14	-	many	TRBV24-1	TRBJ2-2	TGTGCCACCGGAGCGGGTGCGAACACCGGGGAGCTGTTTTTT	CATGAGANTGELFF
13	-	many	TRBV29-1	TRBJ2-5	TGCAGCGTCGGGGTCATAGGGAGTGGGACCCAGTACTTC	CSVGVIGSGTQYF
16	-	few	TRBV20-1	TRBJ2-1	TGCAGTGCTAGAGATAAACGTCTAGACTTCCCCGATGAGCAGTTCTTC	CSARDKRLDFPDEQFF
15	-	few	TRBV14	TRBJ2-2	TGTGCCAGCAGGCACGGAGGGACGAACACCGGGGAGCTGTTTTTT	CASRHGGTNTGELFF
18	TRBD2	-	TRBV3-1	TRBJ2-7	TGTGCCAGCAGCCAAGATTCAATAAGGACTAGCGGCCCCTACGAGCAGTACTTC	CASSQDSIRTSGPYEQYF
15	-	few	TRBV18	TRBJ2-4	TGTGCCAGCTCACCACCCTCCGGGACACTAAACATTCAGTACTTC	CASSPPSGTLNIQYF
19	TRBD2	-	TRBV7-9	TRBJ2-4	TGTGCCAGCAGCTTAATAGCGGGAGGAATTGCGGTAGCCAAAAACATTCAGTACTTC	CASSLIAGGIAVAKNIQYF
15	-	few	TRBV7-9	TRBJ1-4	TGTGCCAGCAGCTCCCGGACGGACATGAATGAAAAACTGTTTTTT	CASSSRTDMNEKLFF
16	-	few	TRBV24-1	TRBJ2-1	TGTGCCACCAGTGACCCCTGGGGGCGGAACTACAATGAGCAGTTCTTC	CATSDPWGRNYNEQFF
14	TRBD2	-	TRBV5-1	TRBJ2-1	TGCGCCAGCAGCCGCACACTAGCGGGGGATGAGCAGTTCTTC	CASSRTLAGDEQFF
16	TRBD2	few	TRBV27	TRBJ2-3	TGTGCCAGCAGTTTGGGGAGACTAGCGGGCACAGATACGCAGTATTTT	CASSLGRLAGTDTQYF
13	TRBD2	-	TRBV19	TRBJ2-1	TGTGCCAGTAGTGAAAGCGGGAGGTACGAGCAGTTCTTC	CASSESGRYEQFF
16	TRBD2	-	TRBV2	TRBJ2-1	TGTGCCAGCATCAAGCGGGAGGGCCCGGTCCACAATGAGCAGTTCTTC	CASIKREGPVHNEQFF
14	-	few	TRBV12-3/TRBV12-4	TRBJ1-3	TGTGCCAGCAGTGACAGGTCCTCTGGAAACACCATATATTTT	CASSDRSSGNTIYF
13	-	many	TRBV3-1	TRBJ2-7	TGTGCCAGCAGCCCGAGGGGCTCCTACGAGCAGTACTTC	CASSPRGSYEQYF